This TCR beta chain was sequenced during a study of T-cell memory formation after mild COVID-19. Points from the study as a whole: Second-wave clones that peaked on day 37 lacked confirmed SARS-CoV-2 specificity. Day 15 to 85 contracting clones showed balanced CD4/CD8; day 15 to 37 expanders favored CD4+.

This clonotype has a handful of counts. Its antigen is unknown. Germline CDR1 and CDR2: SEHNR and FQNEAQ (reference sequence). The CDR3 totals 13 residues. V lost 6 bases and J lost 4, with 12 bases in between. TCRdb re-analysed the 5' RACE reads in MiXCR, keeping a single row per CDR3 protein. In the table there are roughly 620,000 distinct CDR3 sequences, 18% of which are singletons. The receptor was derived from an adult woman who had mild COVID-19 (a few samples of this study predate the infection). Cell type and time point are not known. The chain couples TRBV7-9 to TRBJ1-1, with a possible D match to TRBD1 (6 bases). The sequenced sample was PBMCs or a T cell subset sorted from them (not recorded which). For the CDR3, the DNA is TGTGCCAGCAGGACAGGCGGGTCCACTGAAGCTTTCTTT. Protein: CASRTGGSTEAFF.